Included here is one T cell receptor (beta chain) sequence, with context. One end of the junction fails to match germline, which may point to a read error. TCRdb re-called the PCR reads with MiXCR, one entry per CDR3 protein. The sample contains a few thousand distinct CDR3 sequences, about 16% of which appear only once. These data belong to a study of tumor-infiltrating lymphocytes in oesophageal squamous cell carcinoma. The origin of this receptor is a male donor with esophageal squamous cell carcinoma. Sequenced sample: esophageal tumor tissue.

The CDR3 coding sequence is TGTGCTAGCACCCTTCGAGGACAAGATGGGAATCAGCCCCAGCATTTT. Translated: CASTLRGQDGNQPQHF. V and J are TRBV7-6 and TRBJ1-5; possible D gene TRBD1, 5 bases. Germline CDR1 reads SGHVS; CDR2 reads FNYEAQ. This CDR3 comprises 16 residues.